These 26 T cell receptor beta chains originate from one sample sequenced in a study of CDR3 diversity in severe acne. TCRdb fed the PCR reads into MiXCR, producing one record per CDR3 protein. The repertoire includes more than 85,000 distinct CDR3 sequences, 45% to 50% of them detected once, and around a tenth sits in the top ten. Sequencing was done on a sample of blood. The source of these receptors is a male donor with severe acne vulgaris.

Turning to this clonotype: Because the CDR3 is missing its conserved closing phenylalanine or tryptophan, this is likely a read error. CDR3: CSAGVGEELFL. CDR3 coding DNA: TGCAGTGCCGGAGTTGGGGAAGAACTGTTTCTT. The chain joins TRBV20-1 to TRBJ1-4; D call uncertain. Germline V gene sequence: CDR1 DFQATT, CDR2 SNEGSKA (reference sequence). This CDR3 is built from 11 residues. V lost 6 bases and J lost 12, with 14 bases in between.

The rearrangement joins TRBV6-2 or TRBV6-3 to TRBJ2-1, with 15 bases identical to TRBD2. Germline V lookup: CDR1 MNHEY, CDR2 SVGEGT. The CDR3 spans 16 residues. The V and J ends lost 7 bases and 6 bases, in that order; junction bases with no gene match: 7. Here the CDR3 DNA reads TGTGCCAGCAACCCCAGGACTAGCGGGAGGGCCAATGAGCAGTTCTTC. Translating gives CASNPRTSGRANEQFF.

The chain is built from TRBV6-5 and TRBJ1-5, with D unclear. CDR3 size: 16 residues. The V gene's germline CDR1 is MNHEY and CDR2 SVGAGI. Trimming took 5 bases from V and 0 from J, leaving 14 bases between them. CDR3 sequence reads: CASSPDGFYSNQPQHF. Here the CDR3 DNA reads TGTGCCAGCAGTCCCGACGGATTTTATAGCAATCAGCCCCAGCATTTT.

This clonotype has a handful of counts. The chain uses TRBV6-1 and TRBJ1-4, with D uncertain. The CDR3 runs 14 residues. With 2 bases removed from V and 4 bases from J, the gap between germline ends came to 8 bases. CDR1 and CDR2 (germline): MNHNS, SASEGT. DNA of the CDR3: TGTGCCAGCAGTGAATCGGCAGTTAATGAAAAACTGTTTTTT. This sequence encodes CASSESAVNEKLFF.

This clonotype was detected ten times or more. The genes are TRBV20-1 and TRBJ2-7; 7 bases fit TRBD2. Germline lookup yields CDR1 DFQATT and CDR2 SNEGSKA (reference sequence). CDR3 length equals 14 residues. The junction had 5 bases not matched to a gene; V was cut back by 3 bases and J by 0 bases. The CDR3 is CSASAGDASYEQYF. DNA for the CDR3: TGCAGTGCTAGTGCGGGGGACGCCTCCTACGAGCAGTACTTC.

The chain couples TRBV4-2 to TRBJ1-2; TRBD1 matches at 8 bases. J lost 3 bases, V lost 0 bases, and 3 bases had no gene match. CDR3 length: 15 amino acids. Germline V lookup: CDR1 LGHNA, CDR2 YNFKEQ. In DNA form, the CDR3 reads TGTGCCAGCAGCCAAGAGCAACAGGGGGACTATGGCTACACCTTC. It translates to CASSQEQQGDYGYTF.

The V and J genes are TRBV25-1 and TRBJ2-2; D ambiguous. This CDR3 has 13 residues. The germline V gene encodes CDR1 MGHDK and CDR2 SYGVNS. The V end was cut by 0 bases, the J end by 9 bases, with 8 bases between. The CDR3 here is CASSEYGTRELFF. Written as DNA, the CDR3 is TGTGCCAGCAGTGAATATGGTACCAGGGAGCTGTTTTTT. The whole variable domain, remainder taken from reference TRBV25-1 and TRBJ2-2, is EADIYQTPRYLVIGTGKKITLECSQTMGHDKMYWYQQDPGMELHLIHYSYGVNSTEKGDLSSESTVSRIRTEHFPLTLESARPSHTSQYLCASSEYGTRELFFGEGSRLTVL.

This clonotype showed up just a few times. The CDR3 here is CAPPTGTGGYGYTF. CDR3 coding DNA: TGTGCCCCTCCGACCGGGACAGGGGGTTATGGCTACACCTTC. This chain uses TRBV24-1 with TRBJ1-2, with 11 positions matching TRBD1. V shed 12 bases, J shed 5 bases, and the junction held 10 bases outside the gene matches. The V gene's germline CDR1 is KGHDR and CDR2 SFDVKD. CDR3 length: 14 amino acids.

This clonotype was seen more than once but under ten times. This rearrangement joins TRBV20-1 to TRBJ2-7, with D perhaps being TRBD1 or TRBD2 (6 bases each). V was trimmed by 1 base and J by 3 bases, leaving 10 bases between them. CDR3 length: 13 amino acids. In germline, CDR1 is DFQATT, CDR2 SNEGSKA (reference sequence). CDR3 sequence: CSARGAGHYEQYF. CDR3 nucleotide sequence: TGCAGTGCTAGAGGGGCGGGACACTACGAGCAGTACTTC.

The V and J genes are TRBV7-6 and TRBJ2-7, with 11 bases fitting TRBD2. Germline V gene lookup returns CDR1 SGHVS and CDR2 FNYEAQ. The CDR3 sequence is 15 residues long. V shed 0 bases, J shed 6 bases, and the junction held 4 bases outside the gene matches. Here the CDR3 reads CASSLAPLAGGEQYF. The CDR3 bases are TGTGCCAGCAGCTTAGCCCCTCTAGCGGGAGGCGAGCAGTACTTC.

This clonotype showed up many times. This chain joins TRBV30 and TRBJ1-1, with D tentatively TRBD1 (6 bases). Per germline, CDR1 GTSNPN and CDR2 SVGIG (reference sequence). This CDR3 spans 13 amino acids. V was clipped by 5 bases and J by 0 bases, with 10 bases between them. This chain's CDR3 is CAWWGQMNTEAFF. The CDR3 DNA is TGTGCCTGGTGGGGGCAGATGAACACTGAAGCTTTCTTT.

The chain employs TRBV11-2 and TRBJ2-6; D is uncertain. Germline CDR1 reads SGHAT; CDR2 reads FQNNGV. Between the trimmed V and J ends, which lost 6 bases and 4 bases, there was a span of 10 bases. This CDR3 spans 14 amino acids. The CDR3 DNA is TGTGCCAGCAGGCAACTACAGGGGGCCAACGTCCTGACTTTC. It specifies CASRQLQGANVLTF. Full variable domain (rest looked up from reference TRBV11-2 and TRBJ2-6): EAGVAQSPRYKIIEKRQSVAFWCNPISGHATLYWYQQILGQGPKLLIQFQNNGVVDDSQLPKDRFSAERLKGVDSTLKIQPAKLEDSAVYLCASRQLQGANVLTFGAGSRLTVL.

This clonotype was found many times. The chain links TRBV5-8 to TRBJ2-5; 9 bases are a match to TRBD1. V lost 5 bases to trimming and J lost 7 bases; unmatched junction nucleotides: 3. Germline V lookup: CDR1 SGHTS, CDR2 YDEGEE. The CDR3 has 12 amino acids. CDR3 loop: CASSQQGATQYF. In DNA, the CDR3 is TGTGCCAGCAGTCAACAGGGGGCGACCCAGTACTTC.

With respect to this clonotype: Given a much more abundant clone one base away, this may be a read error. This chain uses TRBV6-1 with TRBJ2-7; D unclear. The germline V gene encodes CDR1 MNHNS and CDR2 SASEGT. CDR3 length: 12 residues. CDR3 region: CASSALIPEQCF. In DNA, the CDR3 is TGTGCCAGCAGCGCTCTGATCCCGGAGCAGTGCTTC.

This clonotype has ten or more counts. This rearrangement joins TRBV19 to TRBJ1-2; 7 nucleotides align to TRBD1. After removal of 4 bases from V and 3 bases from J, the junction contained 5 bases not matched to a gene. The germline V gene encodes CDR1 LNHDA and CDR2 SQIVND (reference sequence). The length of the CDR3 is 14 residues. This CDR3 reads CASSTNRGDYGYTF. As DNA, the CDR3 is TGTGCCAGTAGTACAAACAGGGGTGACTATGGCTACACCTTC.

Note on this clonotype: A much larger clone differs from this one at a single base, so this may be a read error. This chain uses TRBV29-1 with TRBJ2-1, with 12 bases identical to TRBD2. The CDR3 length is 13 residues. Per the germline V gene, CDR1 is SQVTM and CDR2 is ANQGSEA. This CDR3 is CGGLAGNWNEQFF. The CDR3 region has the DNA TGCGGCGGACTAGCGGGGAATTGGAATGAGCAGTTCTTC.

V and J are TRBV7-9 and TRBJ2-7, with D possibly matching TRBD1 (6 bases). V lost 5 bases and J lost 5, with 16 bases in between. The CDR3 spans 14 residues. The germline CDR1 and CDR2 sequences are SEHNR and FQNEAQ (reference sequence). The CDR3 nucleotides are TGTGCCAGCAGCGTAACAGGGACCGCGGACGAGCAGTACTTC. Its translation: CASSVTGTADEQYF.

CDR3 residues: CSARDPGTSGKYEQFF. Here the CDR3 DNA reads TGCAGTGCTAGAGATCCCGGGACTAGCGGGAAATATGAGCAGTTCTTC. J is TRBJ2-1 and V is TRBV20-1, with 13 bases aligning to TRBD2. The CDR3 totals 16 residues. From germline, CDR1 is DFQATT and CDR2 SNEGSKA (reference sequence). V lost 0 bases to trimming and J lost 8 bases; unmatched junction nucleotides: 7.

Comment on this clonotype: One junction end does not reproduce the germline sequence, and a read error may be involved. The rearrangement uses TRBV7-3 and TRBJ1-2, with 7 bases lining up with TRBD1. The CDR3 spans 13 residues. Germline V gives CDR1 SGHTA, CDR2 FQGTGA. The CDR3 here is CASSLPAFHGDSF. CDR3 coding DNA: TGTGCCAGCAGCCTACCTGCGTTCCATGGGGACAGCTTC.

This sequence joins TRBV24-1 and TRBJ1-2; 9 nucleotides match TRBD1. V shed 4 bases and J 8 bases; nucleotides not matched to a gene: 10. Germline V gene sequence: CDR1 KGHDR, CDR2 SFDVKD. The CDR3 loop spans 15 amino acids. This chain's CDR3 is CATSESHRGQGGYTF. The CDR3 bases are TGTGCCACCAGTGAGTCACACAGGGGGCAAGGGGGCTACACCTTC.

This clonotype has just a few counts. The chain carries TRBV19 and TRBJ2-5; D may be TRBD1 or TRBD2 (6 bases each). The CDR3 length is 15 residues. Germline CDR1 and CDR2: LNHDA and SQIVND (reference sequence). V lost 1 base and J 7 bases, leaving 16 bases between the germline ends. CDR3 region: CASSIASQGGTTQYF. The DNA for the CDR3 is TGTGCCAGTAGTATAGCTAGTCAAGGGGGGACGACCCAGTACTTC. The variable domain in full, completed from reference TRBV19 and TRBJ2-5, reads DGGITQSPKYLFRKEGQNVTLSCEQNLNHDAMYWYRQDPGQGLRLIYYSQIVNDFQKGDIAEGYSVSREKKESFPLTVTSAQKNPTAFYLCASSIASQGGTTQYFGPGTRLLVL.

This clonotype turned up a few times. The V call is TRBV28, the J call TRBJ1-1, with D possibly being TRBD1 (6 bases). The germline V gene has CDR1 MDHEN and CDR2 SYDVKM. With 11 bases removed from V and 1 base from J, the gap between germline ends came to 17 bases. This CDR3 contains 14 residues. The CDR3 region is CAVIRGDKNTEAFF. In DNA form, the CDR3 reads TGTGCCGTAATCCGAGGGGACAAGAACACTGAAGCTTTCTTT.

The chain joins TRBV25-1 to TRBJ1-4; 8 nucleotides agree with TRBD1. The CDR3 runs to 13 residues. J was trimmed by 8 bases and V by 6 bases; bases with no gene match: 5. In germline, CDR1 is MGHDK, CDR2 SYGVNS. The CDR3 coding sequence is TGTGCCAGCAGAGACAGGGGCTCGGAAAAACTGTTTTTT. This encodes CASRDRGSEKLFF.

The chain is built from TRBV20-1 and TRBJ1-4, with 8 bases fitting TRBD1. This CDR3 spans 13 amino acids. Germline lookup yields CDR1 DFQATT and CDR2 SNEGSKA (reference sequence). Trimming took 6 bases from V and 3 from J; bases not matched to a gene: 3. CDR3 protein: CSARGPSNEKLFF. CDR3 coding DNA: TGCAGTGCCAGGGGGCCGTCTAATGAAAAACTGTTTTTT.

This clonotype was seen many times. The V and J genes are TRBV10-3 and TRBJ1-2; 8 bases agree with TRBD1. CDR3 length equals 16 residues. Germline lookup yields CDR1 ENHRY and CDR2 SYGVKD. Trimming took 8 bases from V and 6 from J; bases not matched to a gene: 17. The CDR3 bases are TGTGCCATCGGAGGGGGGGCGGACAGGGAAGGCCATGGCTACACCTTC. It is translated as CAIGGGADREGHGYTF.

The chain recombines TRBV20-1 with TRBJ2-7; a weak D match, TRBD1 (6 bases). The J call may be in error: the DNA end matches TRBJ2-5 better. This CDR3 comprises 12 residues. Germline V gives CDR1 DFQATT, CDR2 SNEGSKA (reference sequence). This CDR3 is CSASRGQETQYF. The DNA for the CDR3 is TGCAGTGCTAGCAGGGGCCAAGAGACCCAGTACTTC.